The 26 T cell receptor beta chains below come from one sample, sequenced in a study of CD8 T cells in ankylosing spondylitis. TCRdb re-derived calls from the 5' RACE reads in MiXCR, one entry per CDR3 protein. In the table there are approximately 140,000 distinct CDR3 sequences, around 43% of which are singletons. The specimen sequenced was synovial fluid, either unsorted or a sorted T cell fraction (not recorded which). The receptors derive from a male donor with ankylosing spondylitis.

This clonotype has a handful of counts. The chain links TRBV12-3 or TRBV12-4 to TRBJ2-2; tentative D call: TRBD1 (6 bases). This CDR3 contains 14 residues. Trimming stripped 3 bases from V and 6 bases from J, with 11 bases between. CDR3 nucleotide sequence: TGTGCCAGCAGTTTTCAGGGGACCGCCGGGGAGCTGTTTTTT. The encoded protein is CASSFQGTAGELFF.

The V and J genes are TRBV11-2 and TRBJ1-1, with D possibly TRBD1 on 5 matching bases. Germline-derived CDR1 and CDR2 are SGHAT and FQNNGV. V lost 3 bases and J lost 1, with 18 bases in between. The CDR3 consists of 17 residues. CDR3 loop: CASSFTPTRAGNTEAFF. DNA for the CDR3: TGTGCCAGCAGCTTTACCCCCACCAGGGCGGGGAACACTGAAGCTTTCTTT.

The V call is TRBV20-1, the J call TRBJ2-3; perhaps TRBD2 as D (6 bases). The germline CDR1 and CDR2 sequences are DFQATT and SNEGSKA (reference sequence). The V end was cut by 6 bases, the J end by 4 bases, with 20 bases between. The CDR3 length is 15 residues. The CDR3 sequence: CSAPWGERLPDTQYF. In DNA, the CDR3 is TGCAGTGCCCCATGGGGGGAGCGGCTGCCAGATACGCAGTATTTT.

This sequence joins TRBV11-2 and TRBJ1-2; TRBD1 aligns across 9 bases. V lost 3 bases to trimming and J lost 2 bases; unmatched junction nucleotides: 1. CDR3 length equals 14 residues. Per germline, CDR1 SGHAT and CDR2 FQNNGV. The CDR3 nucleotides are TGTGCCAGCAGCTTTACAGGGGGCAACTATGGCTACACCTTC. It codes for CASSFTGGNYGYTF.

There are many counts of this clonotype. The chain couples TRBV7-3 to TRBJ1-1; weak D call: TRBD1 (6 bases). Germline-derived CDR1 and CDR2 are SGHTA and FQGTGA. Trimming took 2 bases from V and 4 from J, leaving 11 bases between them. The CDR3 contains 14 residues. The CDR3 region has the DNA TGTGCCAGCAGCTTATACCAGGGGAGCACTGAAGCTTTCTTT. Translated: CASSLYQGSTEAFF.

This clonotype has a count of ten or more. This sequence joins TRBV6-4 and TRBJ2-1; 12 nucleotides match TRBD2. Germline V CDR1 and CDR2: MRHNA, SNTAGT. This CDR3 contains 15 residues. V trimming: 6 bases; J trimming: 10 bases; junction bases outside the gene matches: 10. The CDR3 region has the DNA TGTGCCAGCAGCCCCTCTAGCGGGAGGGCCGAAGAGCAGTTCTTC. Translating it yields CASSPSSGRAEEQFF.

The DNA of the CDR3 is TGTGCCAGCAGTTACATACTAGCCATGAACACCGGGGAGCTGTTTTTT. It specifies CASSYILAMNTGELFF. V is TRBV6-5 and J is TRBJ2-2; TRBD2 might be the D (6 bases). Germline lookup yields CDR1 MNHEY and CDR2 SVGAGI. V gave up 2 bases and J gave up 1 base, with 11 bases separating them. There are 16 residues in the CDR3.

V gene TRBV6-1 combines with J gene TRBJ1-5; D remains ambiguous. This CDR3 is built from 16 residues. Trimming removed 1 base from V and 0 bases from J, with 10 bases in between. Germline V gene data show CDR1 as MNHNS and CDR2 as SASEGT. The CDR3 DNA reads TGTGCCAGCAGTGAAGTTCCAGCCTATAGCAATCAGCCCCAGCATTTT. Amino acids: CASSEVPAYSNQPQHF.

This chain uses TRBV11-2 with TRBJ2-2, with a tentative D call TRBD1 (5 bases). Germline CDR1 reads SGHAT; CDR2 reads FQNNGV. CDR3 size: 18 residues. V dropped 5 bases and J dropped 6 bases, with 25 bases sitting between them. The CDR3 DNA follows: TGTGCCAGCAGCAGCCATCTCAGTACCCGGACAAACCCCGGGGAGCTGTTTTTT. Translating gives CASSSHLSTRTNPGELFF. The whole variable domain, remainder taken from reference TRBV11-2 and TRBJ2-2, is EAGVAQSPRYKIIEKRQSVAFWCNPISGHATLYWYQQILGQGPKLLIQFQNNGVVDDSQLPKDRFSAERLKGVDSTLKIQPAKLEDSAVYLCASSSHLSTRTNPGELFFGEGSRLTVL.

In this sample, this clonotype turned up a few times. V usage is TRBV4-2 and J usage is TRBJ1-2; a weak D match, TRBD1 (5 bases). Trimming removed 1 base at V and 2 bases at J, with 8 bases between. Germline V gene lookup returns CDR1 LGHNA and CDR2 YNFKEQ. CDR3 length equals 14 residues. CDR3 coding DNA: TGTGCCAGCAGCCAAGGGGGCGAGAACTATGGCTACACCTTC. Protein sequence: CASSQGGENYGYTF.

This chain uses TRBV30 with TRBJ1-1; tentatively, D is TRBD1 (6 bases). V gave up 8 bases and J gave up 5 bases, with 18 bases separating them. CDR1 GTSNPN and CDR2 SVGIG come from the germline V gene (reference sequence). The CDR3 extends over 13 amino acids. CDR3 bases: TGTGCCCTATACCAGGGGATCTGGACTGAAGCTTTCTTT. Translation: CALYQGIWTEAFF. Together with reference TRBV30 and TRBJ1-1, the CDR3 gives the full variable domain: SQTIHQWPATLVQPVGSPLSLECTVEGTSNPNLYWYRQAAGRGLQLLFYSVGIGQISSEVPQNLSASRPQDRQFILSSKKLLLSDSGFYLCALYQGIWTEAFFGQGTRLTVV.

Only a few counts were recorded for this clonotype. The chain couples TRBV7-9 to TRBJ2-1; 7 bases fit TRBD1. The V segment lost 1 base and the J segment 5 bases; nucleotides outside the gene matches: 5. Germline CDR1 SEHNR, CDR2 FQNEAQ (reference sequence). The CDR3 runs 15 residues. CDR3 region: CASSLDQGQDNEQFF. The CDR3 DNA sequence: TGTGCCAGCAGCTTAGACCAAGGACAGGACAATGAGCAGTTCTTC.

The J gene is TRBJ1-2, the V gene TRBV10-3; no clear D gene. CDR3 length: 18 residues. V lost 0 bases to trimming and J lost 0 bases, with 17 bases between them. Germline-derived CDR1 and CDR2 are ENHRY and SYGVKD. CDR3 nucleotide sequence: TGTGCCATCAGTGAGTCGCGGGCGGAGGAAGAGACTAACTATGGCTACACCTTC. This codes for CAISESRAEEETNYGYTF.

CDR3 sequence: CASSQLPLAFDTTDTQYF. CDR3 in DNA: TGCGCCAGCAGCCAACTCCCACTAGCGTTCGATACCACAGATACGCAGTATTTT. The chain links TRBV4-1 to TRBJ2-3; the match to TRBD2 covers 7 bases. Trimming took 2 bases from V and 2 from J; bases not matched to a gene: 13. This CDR3 has 18 amino acids. Germline CDR1 reads MGHRA; CDR2 reads YSYEKL.

This clonotype appeared a single time. The CDR3 sequence is CASSEWGRGRVQETQYF. The DNA of the CDR3 is TGTGCCAGCAGTGAATGGGGCAGGGGGCGCGTCCAAGAGACCCAGTACTTC. V and J are TRBV25-1 and TRBJ2-5; 8 bases fit TRBD1. The CDR3 extends over 17 amino acids. The J segment lost 1 base and the V segment lost 1 base, leaving 8 bases of the junction unmatched. Germline V gives CDR1 MGHDK, CDR2 SYGVNS.

The chain combines TRBV10-3 with TRBJ1-6, with no clear D. Between the trimmed V and J ends, which lost 4 bases and 6 bases, there was a span of 10 bases. The CDR3 covers 14 residues. Germline V gene data show CDR1 as ENHRY and CDR2 as SYGVKD. CDR3 nucleotide sequence: TGTGCCATCAGTGTAAGGGCCCGTAATTCACCCCTCCACTTT. Its translation: CAISVRARNSPLHF.

The CDR3 spells CASSARLLADTQYF. CDR3 DNA sequence: TGTGCCAGCAGTGCCAGGCTGCTGGCAGATACGCAGTATTTT. The rearrangement joins TRBV6-1 to TRBJ2-3; no clear D. The germline V and J ends were trimmed by 4 bases and 4 bases, with 12 bases remaining between them. The germline CDR1 and CDR2 sequences are MNHNS and SASEGT. This CDR3 spans 14 amino acids.

This clonotype was counted at least ten times. The rearrangement links TRBV29-1 to TRBJ1-1, with 8 bases aligning to TRBD1. This CDR3 region has 17 residues. Germline V gene lookup returns CDR1 SQVTM and CDR2 ANQGSEA. V lost 2 bases to trimming and J lost 3 bases; unmatched junction nucleotides: 14. CDR3 in DNA: TGCAGCGTTGAAAGGGCGGGCAGGGGGCTCCCGCACACTGAAGCTTTCTTT. Translated, it gives CSVERAGRGLPHTEAFF.

This chain links TRBV27 with TRBJ1-6; 10 bases fit TRBD1. The V and J ends lost 4 bases and 11 bases, in that order; junction bases with no gene match: 5. The CDR3 is 14 residues long. CDR1 is MNHEY, CDR2 SMNVEV, per germline (reference sequence). The CDR3 DNA reads TGTGCCAGCAGTTCCTGGGACAGGGGTACACCCCTCCACTTT. It yields the protein CASSSWDRGTPLHF.

The V gene is TRBV7-2, the J gene TRBJ2-3, with 7 bases lining up with TRBD2. Trimming at V came to 1 base and at J to 4 bases, leaving 5 bases not matched to a gene. This CDR3 has 15 residues. CDR1 is SGHTA, CDR2 FQGNSA, per germline. CDR3: CASSLVAGVPDTQYF. The CDR3 nucleotides read TGTGCCAGCAGCTTAGTCGCGGGGGTACCAGATACGCAGTATTTT.

The rearrangement uses TRBV28 and TRBJ1-5; D is uncertain. V gave up 10 bases and J gave up 0 bases, with 19 bases separating them. The CDR3 runs to 16 residues. The germline CDR1 and CDR2 sequences are MDHEN and SYDVKM. CDR3 sequence: CATFTSEGYSNQPQHF. CDR3 sequence (DNA): TGTGCCACCTTTACTTCCGAGGGCTATAGCAATCAGCCCCAGCATTTT.

CDR3 amino acids: CASSFPLDVSSYNEQFF. The DNA of the CDR3 is TGTGCCAGCAGCTTCCCGCTGGACGTCAGCTCCTACAATGAGCAGTTCTTC. V is TRBV7-9 and J is TRBJ2-1; no firm D call. CDR3 length equals 17 residues. Trimming removed 3 bases at V and 0 bases at J, with 15 bases between. Germline V gives CDR1 SEHNR, CDR2 FQNEAQ (reference sequence). Using reference TRBV7-9 and TRBJ2-1 for the parts outside the CDR3, the full variable domain is DTGVSQNPRHKITKRGQNVTFRCDPISEHNRLYWYRQTLGQGPEFLTYFQNEAQLEKSRLLSDRFSAERPKGSFSTLEIQRTEQGDSAMYLCASSFPLDVSSYNEQFFGPGTRLTVL.

This chain links TRBV5-1 with TRBJ1-1; D might be TRBD1 (5 bases). The V end was cut by 6 bases, the J end by 4 bases, with 7 bases between. The CDR3 is 11 residues long. Germline V gene lookup returns CDR1 SGHRS and CDR2 YFSETQ. In nucleotides, the CDR3 is TGCGCCAGCACGCAGGGCACTGAAGCTTTCTTT. The encoded protein is CASTQGTEAFF.

This rearrangement joins TRBV7-3 to TRBJ1-1; a weak D match, TRBD1 (6 bases). The CDR3 sequence is 22 residues long. Trimming took off 1 base at V and 1 base at J, with 31 bases between the two ends. The germline V gene encodes CDR1 SGHTA and CDR2 FQGTGA. The CDR3, as DNA: TGTGCCAGCAGCTTAAGGGAGTGGGAAAACCAACAGGGTCCGACTCAGAACACTGAAGCTTTCTTT. Encoded protein: CASSLREWENQQGPTQNTEAFF.

This clonotype has a handful of counts. The rearrangement joins TRBV20-1 to TRBJ1-2; D might be TRBD1 (5 bases). The CDR3 covers 13 residues. Germline CDR1 DFQATT, CDR2 SNEGSKA (reference sequence). The V end was cut by 1 base, the J end by 0 bases, with 6 bases between. The CDR3 nucleotides read TGCAGTGCTAGAGCAGGGTCTAACTATGGCTACACCTTC. It specifies CSARAGSNYGYTF.

This clonotype was recorded many times. V is TRBV19 and J is TRBJ2-1; D could derive from TRBD1 or TRBD2 (5 bases each). The germline gives CDR1 LNHDA, CDR2 SQIVND (reference sequence). The CDR3 has 16 amino acids. The germline V and J ends were trimmed by 0 bases and 4 bases, with 13 bases remaining between them. The CDR3 spells CASSIDSGRPYNEQFF. CDR3 nucleotide sequence: TGTGCCAGTAGTATAGATTCAGGGAGACCATACAATGAGCAGTTCTTC.